There are a few counts of the clone carrying this T cell receptor (beta chain). This sample was included in a study of T-cell memory formation after mild COVID-19. In TCRdb, the 5' RACE reads were re-called with MiXCR into one record per CDR3 protein. The data hold some 110,000 distinct CDR3 sequences, with 12% observed a single time. The CDR3 extends over 14 amino acids. Germline V gives CDR1 LGHNA, CDR2 YNFKEQ. V was pared by 2 bases and J by 12 bases, with 20 bases between. The sequenced sample was PBMCs or a T cell subset sorted from them (not recorded which). The TCR was taken from an adult woman who had mild COVID-19 (a few samples of this study predate the infection). Cell type and time point are not known. The J gene is TRBJ2-7, the V gene TRBV4-2; tentative D call: TRBD1 (5 bases). Written as DNA, the CDR3 is TGTGCCAGCAGCCAACCCATCGCTTGGACAACCGGGTACTTC. It translates to CASSQPIAWTTGYF.